This T cell receptor beta chain derives from a study of blood T cell repertoires in COVID-19. Across the whole study: Sites across the United States, Italy and Spain contributed samples from acute and convalescent COVID-19.

Authors' data handling: Amplification with reference gene primers provided the estimates of nucleated cell counts. Repertoires were generated with immunoSEQ multiplex PCR, while TCRdb's copy carries only in-frame clones and drops some. That table supplies the V and J calls and clone size; D and trimming were determined from the DNA. The sample lists 300,000 to 400,000 clones; about nine tenths were seen once. CDR1 SGHTA and CDR2 FQGNSA come from the germline V gene. CDR3 size: 14 residues. Germline trimming cut 4 bases from V and 2 bases from J; bases unmatched to any gene: 3. V usage is TRBV7-2 and J usage is TRBJ1-2; 8 nucleotides line up with TRBD1. The sample comprised peripheral blood. The TCR sequence derives from a woman between 45 and 60 years old with COVID-19, enrolled during active disease. This chain's CDR3 is CASSSRQGNYGYTF. The CDR3 bases are TGTGCCAGCAGCTCACGACAGGGGAACTATGGCTACACCTTC. Based on the CDR3 plus reference TRBV7-2 and TRBJ1-2, the full variable domain is GAGVSQSPSNKVTEKGKDVELRCDPISGHTALYWYRQSLGQGLEFLIYFQGNSAPDKSGLPSDRFSAERTGGSVSTLTIQRTQQEDSAVYLCASSSRQGNYGYTFGSGTRLTVV.